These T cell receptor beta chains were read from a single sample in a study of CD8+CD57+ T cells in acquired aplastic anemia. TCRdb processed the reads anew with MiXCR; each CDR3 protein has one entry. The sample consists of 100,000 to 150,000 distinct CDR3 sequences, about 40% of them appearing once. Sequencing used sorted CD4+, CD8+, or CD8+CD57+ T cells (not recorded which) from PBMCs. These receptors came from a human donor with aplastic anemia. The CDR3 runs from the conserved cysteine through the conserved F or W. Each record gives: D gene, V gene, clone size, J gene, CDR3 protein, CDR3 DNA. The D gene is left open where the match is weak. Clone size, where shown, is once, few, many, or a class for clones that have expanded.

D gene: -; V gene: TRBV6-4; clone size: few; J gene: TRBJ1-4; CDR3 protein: CASSGRGEKMGEKLFF; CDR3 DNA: TGTGCCAGCAGTGGAAGGGGGGAAAAAATGGGTGAAAAACTGTTTTTT
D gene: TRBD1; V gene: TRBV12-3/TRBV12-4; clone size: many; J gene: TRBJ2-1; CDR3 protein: CASKPGQGFGEQFF; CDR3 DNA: TGTGCCAGCAAACCGGGACAGGGATTTGGGGAGCAGTTCTTC
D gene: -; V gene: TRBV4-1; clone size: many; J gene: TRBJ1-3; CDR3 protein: CASSREIFGDSGNTIYF; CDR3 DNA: TGCGCCAGCAGCAGGGAAATTTTTGGGGATTCTGGAAACACCATATATTTT
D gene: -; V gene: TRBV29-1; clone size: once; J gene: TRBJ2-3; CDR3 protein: CSVDSLIAADTQYF; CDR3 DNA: TGCAGCGTGGACTCGCTCATCGCGGCAGATACGCAGTATTTT
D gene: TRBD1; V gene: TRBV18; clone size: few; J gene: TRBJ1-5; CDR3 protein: CASSAGDRDGQPQHF; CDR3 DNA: TGTGCCAGCTCAGCGGGTGACAGGGACGGTCAGCCCCAGCATTTT
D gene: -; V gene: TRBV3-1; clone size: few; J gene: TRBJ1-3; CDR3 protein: CASSPRGARVSGNTIYF; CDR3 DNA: TGTGCCAGCAGCCCAAGGGGAGCCCGAGTCTCTGGAAACACCATATATTTT
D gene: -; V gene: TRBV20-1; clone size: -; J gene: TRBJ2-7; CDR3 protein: CSATRTLSYEQYF; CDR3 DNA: TGCAGTGCAACCAGGACATTATCCTACGAGCAGTACTTC
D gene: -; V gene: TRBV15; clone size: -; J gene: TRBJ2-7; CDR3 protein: CATSRDSWLGEQYF; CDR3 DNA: TGTGCCACCAGCAGAGATTCATGGTTGGGCGAGCAGTACTTC
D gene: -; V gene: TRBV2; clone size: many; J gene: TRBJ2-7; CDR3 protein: CASSPHIGRASSYEQYF; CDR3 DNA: TGTGCCAGCAGCCCCCACATTGGACGGGCGAGCTCCTACGAGCAGTACTTC
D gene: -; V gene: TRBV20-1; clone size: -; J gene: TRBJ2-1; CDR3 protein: CSARNNEQFF; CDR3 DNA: TGCAGTGCTAGAAATAATGAGCAGTTCTTC
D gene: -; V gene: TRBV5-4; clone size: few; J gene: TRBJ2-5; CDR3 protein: CASSLRRGLSETQYF; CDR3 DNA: TGTGCCAGCAGCTTACGCAGGGGCTTAAGCGAGACCCAGTACTTC
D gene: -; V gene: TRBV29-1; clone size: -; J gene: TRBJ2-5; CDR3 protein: CSLADREETQYF; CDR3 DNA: TGCAGCTTGGCGGACAGAGAGGAGACCCAGTACTTC
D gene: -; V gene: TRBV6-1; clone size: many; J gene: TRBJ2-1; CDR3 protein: CASSIGFVGNEQFF; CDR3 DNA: TGTGCCAGCAGCATAGGGTTCGTAGGGAATGAGCAGTTCTTC